The rows below give T cell receptor beta chains drawn from one sample of a study of blood T cell repertoires in COVID-19. Clones were sequenced by immunoSEQ multiplex PCR, and TCRdb holds only the in-frame ones, with some missing. The sample lists 55,000 or so clones, approximately 87% occurring once. Sequences were obtained from peripheral blood. The receptors come from a man between 60 and 70 years old with active or convalescent COVID-19. The CDR3 runs from the conserved cysteine through the conserved F or W. Clone size is shown for a subset of rows, as once, few, many or a class of expanded clone.

abundance | j_gene | v_gene | len | CDR3aa
. | TRBJ2-7 | TRBV19 | 13 | CASSIPGTYEQYF
. | TRBJ1-5 | TRBV30 | 14 | CAWAGQGGNQPQHF
. | TRBJ1-4 | TRBV12-3/TRBV12-4 | 12 | CASSLIQEKLFF
. | TRBJ2-7 | TRBV11-2 | 15 | CASSSYGAGDYEQYF
once | TRBJ2-5 | TRBV5-5 | 15 | CASSWETGSRETQYF
. | TRBJ1-1 | TRBV10-3 | 14 | CAISATAMNTEAFF
. | TRBJ2-7 | TRBV18 | 17 | CASSGEIGAGNAYEQYF
. | TRBJ1-2 | TRBV9 | 15 | CASSVQGQGARGYTF
once | TRBJ2-7 | TRBV19 | 14 | CASSLQGLGYEQYF
. | TRBJ2-7 | TRBV29-1 | 14 | CSVARAKSSYEQYF
once | TRBJ1-6 | TRBV6-2/TRBV6-3 | 13 | CASSYEVYSPLHF
. | TRBJ2-7 | TRBV12-3/TRBV12-4 | 13 | CASSPMEQFEQYF
. | TRBJ1-1 | TRBV12-5 | 14 | CASGPPTGGTEAFF
. | TRBJ2-3 | TRBV9 | 16 | CASARGGGGGTDTQYF
. | TRBJ1-4 | TRBV5-8 | 15 | CASSLGVSTNEKLFF
few | TRBJ2-3 | TRBV4-2 | 15 | CASSQAGGAGDTQYF
. | TRBJ2-1 | TRBV7-3 | 16 | CASSLSPQRTGNEQFF
. | TRBJ2-4 | TRBV25-1 | 15 | CASSDGSGGRNIQYF
few | TRBJ1-1 | TRBV7-2 | 14 | CASSPRGRDTEAFF
once | TRBJ2-5 | TRBV5-5 | 14 | CASSLTVGQETQYF